These 13 T cell receptor beta chains share one sample of origin, sequenced in a study of cytomegalovirus exposure and HLA in healthy donors (dated by TCRdb to 2016 to 2017). Library preparation employed the immunoSEQ multiplex PCR assay. For the multiplex PCR, a mixture combining 60 forward primers for TCR Vbeta segments and 13 reverse primers for TCR Jbeta segments was used. TCRdb's version of the immuneACCESS table is confined to in-frame rearrangements and falls short of the full clone set. An unresolved V gene accounts for under half of the shortfall where checked; the remainder is of unknown origin. The sample contains more than 95,000 clones, roughly 80% of them found a single time. Almost 5% of the sample belongs to the ten largest clones. The sequenced sample consisted of PBMCs. These receptors came from a man between 45 and 60 years old in good health and CMV-seropositive.

The chain is built from TRBV4-2 and TRBJ2-5; D perhaps matches TRBD1 (6 bases). Deletions cut 4 bases from V and 3 bases from J, with 12 bases between. Germline lookup yields CDR1 LGHNA and CDR2 YNFKEQ. The length of the CDR3 is 14 residues. The CDR3 protein is CASSLHRDEETQYF. CDR3 in DNA: TGTGCCAGCAGCCTACACAGGGATGAAGAGACCCAGTACTTC.

The V gene is TRBV15, the J gene TRBJ2-1; TRBD2 agrees at 7 bases. This CDR3 has 13 amino acids. Germline CDR1 is LNHNV and CDR2 is YYDKDF (reference sequence). Germline trimming cut 0 bases from V and 8 bases from J; bases unmatched to any gene: 1. In DNA, the CDR3 is TGTGCCACCAGCAGAGAGGGGGGGTATGAGCAGTTCTTC. Amino acid sequence: CATSREGGYEQFF.

The J gene is TRBJ2-5, the V gene TRBV7-2; 7 bases match TRBD1. The CDR3 sequence is 16 residues long. Germline V lookup: CDR1 SGHTA, CDR2 FQGNSA. With 5 bases clipped from V and 4 bases from J, the junction kept 13 bases outside the gene matches. Written as DNA, the CDR3 is TGTGCCAGCAGCGCAGGCAGGGACAGAGGAGCAGAGACCCAGTACTTC. Translation: CASSAGRDRGAETQYF.

The rearrangement joins TRBV18 to TRBJ1-4; possibly TRBD1 for D (6 bases). CDR3 length: 14 residues. V gave up 4 bases and J gave up 8 bases, with 14 bases separating them. CDR1 KGHSH and CDR2 LQKENI come from the germline V gene. CDR3 sequence: CASSLNRAGEKLFF. CDR3 sequence (DNA): TGTGCCAGCTCACTTAACAGGGCCGGCGAAAAACTGTTTTTT.

This clone was recorded a few times. This chain uses TRBV19 with TRBJ1-1; 7 bases match TRBD1. The germline V gene encodes CDR1 LNHDA and CDR2 SQIVND (reference sequence). V lost 3 bases and J lost 4; bases outside the gene matches: 17. The CDR3 is 18 residues long. The CDR3 spells CASSIRFAGRGFGTEAFF. The CDR3 region has the DNA TGTGCCAGTAGTATTCGCTTTGCGGGCAGGGGGTTTGGCACTGAAGCTTTCTTT.

V gene TRBV6-6 combines with J gene TRBJ1-2, with TRBD1 identical over 10 bases. The CDR3 extends over 16 amino acids. In germline, CDR1 is MNHNY, CDR2 SVGAGI (reference sequence). The V and J ends lost 5 bases and 2 bases, in that order; junction bases with no gene match: 8. Here the CDR3 reads CASSRTSDRGNYGYTF. CDR3 in DNA: TGTGCCAGCAGTCGTACTTCGGACAGGGGGAACTATGGCTACACCTTC.

The chain is built from TRBV6-1 and TRBJ2-7; 7 nucleotides align to TRBD2. Trimming at V came to 8 bases and at J to 0 bases, leaving 10 bases not matched to a gene. The length of the CDR3 is 15 residues. From germline, CDR1 is MNHNS and CDR2 SASEGT. CDR3: CASRDYGGDSYEQYF. The CDR3 nucleotides read TGTGCCAGCCGGGACTACGGGGGAGACTCCTACGAGCAGTACTTC.

V usage is TRBV30 and J usage is TRBJ1-1; TRBD1 might be the D (6 bases). V gave up 2 bases and J gave up 5 bases, with 15 bases separating them. The CDR3 consists of 14 residues. CDR1 is GTSNPN, CDR2 SVGIG, per germline (reference sequence). The CDR3 coding sequence is TGTGCCTGGAGTCTGGGCAGGGGTCGGACTGAAGCTTTCTTT. Its translation: CAWSLGRGRTEAFF.

The rearrangement uses TRBV6-5 and TRBJ1-3, with TRBD1 identical over 8 bases. Germline CDR1 and CDR2: MNHEY and SVGAGI. The CDR3 extends over 15 amino acids. V lost 4 bases and J lost 2; bases outside the gene matches: 4. The CDR3 sequence is CASSSGGFTGNTIYF. The CDR3 coding sequence is TGTGCCAGCAGTTCAGGGGGCTTCACTGGAAACACCATATATTTT.

This clone was counted only a few times. The CDR3 loop is CASSQVVNTEAFF. CDR3 nucleotides: TGCGCCAGCAGCCAAGTCGTGAACACTGAAGCTTTCTTT. V gene TRBV4-1 combines with J gene TRBJ1-1, with D unresolved. Germline CDR1 MGHRA, CDR2 YSYEKL. V was shortened by 1 base and J by 0 bases, with 3 bases between the two germline ends. The CDR3 loop spans 13 amino acids.

This clone was counted between two and nine times. The V and J genes are TRBV2 and TRBJ2-5; D is possibly TRBD1 (6 bases). V lost 4 bases, J lost 4 bases, and 10 bases lay in between. Looked up from germline, CDR1 is SNHLY and CDR2 is FYNNEI. This CDR3 is 13 amino acids long. CDR3 DNA sequence: TGTGCCAGCAGTGTACAGGGTCGAGAGACCCAGTACTTC. Amino acid sequence: CASSVQGRETQYF.

The V and J genes are TRBV7-9 and TRBJ1-3, with TRBD1 matching 9 bases. V was pared by 5 bases and J by 4 bases, with 12 bases of the junction left unmatched. CDR1 SEHNR and CDR2 FQNEAQ come from the germline V gene (reference sequence). The CDR3 is made up of 17 amino acids. The CDR3 nucleotides read TGTGCCAGCAGCACGATCGGGAGGACAGGGGAAGGAAACACCATATATTTT. This encodes CASSTIGRTGEGNTIYF.

This chain joins TRBV28 and TRBJ1-2, with 10 bases aligning to TRBD1. V trimming: 2 bases; J trimming: 4 bases; junction bases outside the gene matches: 10. The CDR3 is 17 residues long. Germline CDR1 is MDHEN and CDR2 is SYDVKM. The DNA of the CDR3 is TGTGCCAGCAGTTTAGGGGGACAGGGGCCCTCGGGCTATGGCTACACCTTC. Translation: CASSLGGQGPSGYGYTF.